This T cell receptor beta chain comes out of a study of blood T cell repertoires in COVID-19. V shed 3 bases and J 2 bases; nucleotides not matched to a gene: 1. The CDR3 length is 13 residues. The germline V gene encodes CDR1 LGHDT and CDR2 YNNKEL (reference sequence). TCRdb keeps only in-frame clones here, not all; method: immunoSEQ multiplex PCR. The sample has about 170,000 clones, 70% to 90% seen once. A Seattle source enrolled patients during active infection and followed them longitudinally. This sequence joins TRBV3-1 (or the pseudogene TRBV3-2) and TRBJ2-7; 7 nucleotides line up with TRBD2. The sequence was collected from a man between 60 and 70 years old with COVID-19, enrolled during active disease. The specimen sequenced was peripheral blood. CDR3: CASSQGTTYEQYF. Here the CDR3 DNA reads TGTGCCAGCAGCCAGGGGACTACCTACGAGCAGTACTTC.